The text below deals with one T cell receptor beta chain. The length of the CDR3 is 17 residues. Germline V gene sequence: CDR1 KGHSY, CDR2 FQNENV. V was clipped by 0 bases and J by 1 base; unmatched bases: 4. These data belong to a study of technical replicates of blood from several donors. The data were produced by immunoSEQ multiplex PCR, yet TCRdb's version contains in-frame clones alone and is incomplete. The profile covers some 73,000 clones, with more than 85% appearing a single time and around 4.6% taken by the ten largest. The sequencing input was PBMCs. The sequence was obtained from a human donor in good health. Some clones in this sample may be carry-over from other donors' samples. The rearrangement joins TRBV16 to TRBJ2-1, with 9 bases matching TRBD1. This chain's CDR3 is CASSQSRDRVSYNEQFF. The CDR3 DNA sequence: TGTGCCAGCAGCCAATCGCGGGACAGGGTATCCTACAATGAGCAGTTCTTC.